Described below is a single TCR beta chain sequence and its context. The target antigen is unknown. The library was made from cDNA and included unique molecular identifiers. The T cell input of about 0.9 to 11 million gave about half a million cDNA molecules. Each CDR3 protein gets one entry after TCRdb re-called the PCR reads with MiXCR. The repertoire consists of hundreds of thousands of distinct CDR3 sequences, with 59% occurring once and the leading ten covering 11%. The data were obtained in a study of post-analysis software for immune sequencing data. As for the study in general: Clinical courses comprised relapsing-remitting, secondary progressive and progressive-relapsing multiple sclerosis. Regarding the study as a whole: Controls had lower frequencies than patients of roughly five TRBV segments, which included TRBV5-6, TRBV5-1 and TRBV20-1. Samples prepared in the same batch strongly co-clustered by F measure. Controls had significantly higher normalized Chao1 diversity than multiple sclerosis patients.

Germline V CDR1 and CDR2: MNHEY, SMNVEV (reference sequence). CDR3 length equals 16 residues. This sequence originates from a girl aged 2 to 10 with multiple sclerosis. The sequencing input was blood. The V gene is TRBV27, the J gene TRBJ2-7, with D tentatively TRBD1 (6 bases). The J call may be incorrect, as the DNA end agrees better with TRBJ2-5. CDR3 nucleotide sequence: TGTGCCAGCAGTCCCCTCCCGGGACACGAGGAGGAGACCCAGTACTTC. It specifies CASSPLPGHEEETQYF.